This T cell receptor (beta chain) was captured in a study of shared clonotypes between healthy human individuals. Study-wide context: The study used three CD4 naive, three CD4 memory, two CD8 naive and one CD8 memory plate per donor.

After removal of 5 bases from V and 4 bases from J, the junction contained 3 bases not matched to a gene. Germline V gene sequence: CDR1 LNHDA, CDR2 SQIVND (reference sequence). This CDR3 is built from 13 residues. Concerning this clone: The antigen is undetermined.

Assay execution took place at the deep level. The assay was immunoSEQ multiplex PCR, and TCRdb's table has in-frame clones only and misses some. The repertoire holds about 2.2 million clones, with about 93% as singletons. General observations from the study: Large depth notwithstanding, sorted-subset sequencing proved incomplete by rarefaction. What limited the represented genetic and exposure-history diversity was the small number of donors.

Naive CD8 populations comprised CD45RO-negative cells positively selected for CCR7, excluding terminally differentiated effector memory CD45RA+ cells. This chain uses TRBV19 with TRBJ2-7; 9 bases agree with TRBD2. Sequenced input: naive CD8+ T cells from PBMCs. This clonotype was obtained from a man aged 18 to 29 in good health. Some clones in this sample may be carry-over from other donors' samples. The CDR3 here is CASSSSGEYEQYF. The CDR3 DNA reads TGTGCCAGTAGTTCTAGCGGGGAGTACGAGCAGTACTTC. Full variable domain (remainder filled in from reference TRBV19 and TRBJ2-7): DGGITQSPKYLFRKEGQNVTLSCEQNLNHDAMYWYRQDPGQGLRLIYYSQIVNDFQKGDIAEGYSVSREKKESFPLTVTSAQKNPTAFYLCASSSSGEYEQYFGPGTRLTVT.